Below are 18 T cell receptor beta chains sequenced from a single sample in a study of cytomegalovirus exposure and HLA in healthy donors. Primers included in the PCR were 60 Vbeta and 13 Jbeta primers. Data came from immunoSEQ multiplex PCR; TCRdb stores just in-frame clones and leaves some out. The sample contains about 120,000 clones, roughly 76% of which appear only once. Sequencing was performed on PBMCs. All receptors come from a man aged 30-40 years in good health and CMV-seronegative.

V gene TRBV28 combines with J gene TRBJ1-1; perhaps TRBD1 as D (5 bases). This CDR3 contains 15 residues. V dropped 3 bases and J dropped 0 bases, with 11 bases sitting between them. Germline V gene sequence: CDR1 MDHEN, CDR2 SYDVKM. CDR3 residues: CASSFSQVMNTEAFF. CDR3 in DNA: TGTGCCAGCAGTTTTTCACAGGTCATGAACACTGAAGCTTTCTTT.

The chain has TRBV5-1 and TRBJ2-1; 9 nucleotides agree with TRBD2. J lost 2 bases, V lost 7 bases, and 7 bases had no gene match. The germline V gene has CDR1 SGHRS and CDR2 YFSETQ. CDR3 length equals 15 residues. CDR3 loop: CASYFGGGAYNEQFF. In nucleotides, the CDR3 is TGCGCCAGCTATTTCGGCGGGGGGGCCTACAATGAGCAGTTCTTC.

The chain recombines TRBV19 with TRBJ1-5, with D unclear. Germline V gene lookup returns CDR1 LNHDA and CDR2 SQIVND (reference sequence). This CDR3 has 15 residues. The V gene lost 2 bases and the J gene lost 0 bases, with 8 bases spanning the gap. DNA of the CDR3: TGTGCCAGTAGTATACAGGCCCATAGCAATCAGCCCCAGCATTTT. It encodes CASSIQAHSNQPQHF.

The chain is built from TRBV7-2 and TRBJ2-2; tentatively, D is TRBD1 (5 bases). CDR3 length: 16 amino acids. V lost 4 bases and J lost 3, with 15 bases in between. The germline CDR1 and CDR2 sequences are SGHTA and FQGNSA. The chain's CDR3 is CASSWTIQMDTGELFF. The CDR3, as DNA: TGTGCCAGCAGCTGGACAATCCAGATGGACACCGGGGAGCTGTTTTTT. The full variable domain, with the rest looked up from reference TRBV7-2 and TRBJ2-2, is GAGVSQSPSNKVTEKGKDVELRCDPISGHTALYWYRQSLGQGLEFLIYFQGNSAPDKSGLPSDRFSAERTGGSVSTLTIQRTQQEDSAVYLCASSWTIQMDTGELFFGEGSRLTVL.

The count of this clone is one. The chain joins TRBV6-1 to TRBJ1-1, with 11 positions matching TRBD1. Germline values: CDR1 MNHNS, CDR2 SASEGT. This CDR3 region has 15 residues. The J segment lost 6 bases and the V segment lost 2 bases, leaving 5 bases of the junction unmatched. For the CDR3, the DNA is TGTGCCAGCAGTGAATGGGGACAGGGGGTACCTGAAGCTTTCTTT. It yields the protein CASSEWGQGVPEAFF.

The DNA of the CDR3 is TGTGCCAGCAGCACGCTCGGGGAAGCCACTGAAGCTTTCTTT. This translates into CASSTLGEATEAFF. This sequence joins TRBV7-9 and TRBJ1-1; D ambiguous. The CDR3 length is 14 residues. The V end was cut by 5 bases, the J end by 4 bases, with 14 bases between. Germline CDR1 reads SEHNR; CDR2 reads FQNEAQ (reference sequence).

The chain joins TRBV15 to TRBJ1-4, with 9 bases matching TRBD1. The CDR3 runs 14 residues. After removal of 8 bases from V and 8 bases from J, the junction contained 9 bases not matched to a gene. Germline V lookup: CDR1 LNHNV, CDR2 YYDKDF (reference sequence). This CDR3 reads CATGGQGVGEKLFF. The CDR3 coding sequence is TGTGCCACCGGGGGACAGGGCGTGGGCGAAAAACTGTTTTTT.

V and J are TRBV15 and TRBJ1-5; D ambiguous. V was trimmed by 3 bases and J by 2 bases, leaving 14 bases between them. The CDR3 runs 16 residues. Germline-derived CDR1 and CDR2 are LNHNV and YYDKDF (reference sequence). The chain's CDR3 is CATSRSRFEGNQPQHF. The DNA of the CDR3 is TGTGCCACCAGCAGGTCGCGATTCGAAGGCAATCAGCCCCAGCATTTT.

The V and J genes are TRBV27 and TRBJ2-5, with 7 bases that match TRBD1. The CDR3 loop spans 18 amino acids. In germline, CDR1 is MNHEY, CDR2 SMNVEV (reference sequence). The V segment lost 3 bases and the J segment 3 bases; nucleotides outside the gene matches: 16. The CDR3 region has the DNA TGTGCCAGCAGTTTGCCCCCCCGACCGCGACAGGGAGAAGAGACCCAGTACTTC. Protein: CASSLPPRPRQGEETQYF.

This chain links TRBV5-1 with TRBJ1-1; D uncertain. CDR1 and CDR2 from the germline V gene are SGHRS and YFSETQ. V was clipped by 0 bases and J by 0 bases, with 6 bases between them. The CDR3 is 14 amino acids. The chain's CDR3 is CASSLAEVNTEAFF. The CDR3, as DNA: TGCGCCAGCAGCTTGGCCGAGGTGAACACTGAAGCTTTCTTT.

The rearrangement joins TRBV28 to TRBJ1-5, with D possibly matching TRBD1 (6 bases). The CDR3 sequence is 13 residues long. Germline V gives CDR1 MDHEN, CDR2 SYDVKM. The V end was cut by 9 bases, the J end by 6 bases, with 15 bases between. The CDR3 bases are TGTGCCAGTTACGACAGGATCCCTCAGCCCCAGCATTTT. This codes for CASYDRIPQPQHF.

This clone was picked up a small number of times. The chain joins TRBV7-8 to TRBJ1-1; D ambiguous. V lost 5 bases to trimming and J lost 0 bases, with 13 bases between them. Germline lookup yields CDR1 SGHVS and CDR2 FQNEAQ. The CDR3 is made up of 15 amino acids. The CDR3 is CASSLKRQLNTEAFF. Here the CDR3 DNA reads TGTGCCAGCAGCCTAAAACGCCAATTGAACACTGAAGCTTTCTTT.

This clone occurred a few times. At one of its ends the junction is not consistent with the germline gene, which may arise from a read error. The chain links TRBV20-1 to TRBJ2-4; D not certain. There are 10 residues in the CDR3. The germline V gene has CDR1 DFQATT and CDR2 SNEGSKA (reference sequence). The CDR3 protein is CSAPLNSQYF. The CDR3 DNA is TGCAGTGCCCCATTGAACAGTCAGTACTTC.

V usage is TRBV19 and J usage is TRBJ2-1; TRBD1 agrees at 10 bases. The V gene's germline CDR1 is LNHDA and CDR2 SQIVND (reference sequence). The CDR3 is made up of 16 amino acids. The junction had 8 bases not matched to a gene; V was cut back by 6 bases and J by 3 bases. CDR3 sequence reads: CASSQMTGGDYNEQFF. The CDR3 DNA reads TGTGCCAGTAGCCAGATGACAGGGGGCGACTACAATGAGCAGTTCTTC.

This clone was observed a single time. J is TRBJ1-4 and V is TRBV28; 9 nucleotides align to TRBD1. Per the germline V gene, CDR1 is MDHEN and CDR2 is SYDVKM. This CDR3 spans 16 amino acids. V dropped 3 bases and J dropped 7; count of bases not matched to a gene: 9. The CDR3, as DNA: TGTGCCAGCAGTTTTGTAGTCACAGGGGGCGGTGAAAAACTGTTTTTT. Protein: CASSFVVTGGGEKLFF.

V usage is TRBV27 and J usage is TRBJ1-5; a possible D gene is TRBD1 (6 bases). This CDR3 is 17 amino acids long. V was shortened by 3 bases and J by 7 bases, with 22 bases between the two germline ends. From germline, CDR1 is MNHEY and CDR2 SMNVEV (reference sequence). CDR3 in amino acids: CASSFRWGAGVGQPQHF. In DNA form, the CDR3 reads TGTGCCAGCAGTTTTAGATGGGGGGCGGGGGTCGGCCAGCCCCAGCATTTT.

The rearrangement joins TRBV7-9 to TRBJ1-1; 10 bases map to TRBD1. This CDR3 contains 16 residues. Trimming cost V 5 bases and J 2 bases; bases outside gene matches: 8. Germline CDR1 reads SEHNR; CDR2 reads FQNEAQ (reference sequence). The CDR3 sequence is CASSPTGGRKNTEAFF. DNA of the CDR3: TGTGCCAGCAGCCCGACAGGGGGCCGGAAAAACACTGAAGCTTTCTTT.

J is TRBJ1-6 and V is TRBV18; no definite D call. The CDR3 has 16 residues. V was clipped by 3 bases and J by 0 bases, with 9 bases between them. Per germline, CDR1 KGHSH and CDR2 LQKENI. This CDR3 is CASSPRNSSYNSPLHF. In DNA, the CDR3 is TGTGCCAGCTCACCCAGGAATAGCTCCTATAATTCACCCCTCCACTTT.